The 31 T cell receptor beta chains below all came from one sample that was sequenced in a study of shared clonotypes between healthy human individuals (dated by TCRdb to the early 2020s). The receptor library was made with the immunoSEQ multiplex PCR assay. TCRdb's version of the immuneACCESS table is confined to in-frame rearrangements and falls short of the full clone set. An unresolved V gene accounts for under half of the shortfall where checked; the remainder is of unknown origin. In all, the sample holds some 120,000 clones, and about 70% of those were seen once. Together, the top ten hold about 22% of the sample. Sequenced input: memory CD8+ T cells sorted from blood. The intended sense of this specimen's cell subset or site label: CD45RO+ cells pooled with CCR7-negative TemRA cells. All receptors come from a woman aged 25 to 45 in good health.

Relative to its sample, this clone is medium-sized. The gene calls are TRBV19 and TRBJ2-2; 7 nucleotides align to TRBD2. In germline, CDR1 is LNHDA, CDR2 SQIVND (reference sequence). The CDR3 loop spans 15 amino acids. The V and J ends lost 6 bases and 7 bases, in that order; junction bases with no gene match: 11. CDR3 residues: CASSKWGGSNGELFF. The CDR3 DNA reads TGTGCCAGTAGCAAATGGGGCGGGAGCAACGGGGAGCTGTTTTTT.

The chain recombines TRBV7-9 with TRBJ2-4; 8 bases align to TRBD2. The CDR3 is made up of 17 amino acids. Trimming at V came to 4 bases and at J to 1 base, leaving 9 bases not matched to a gene. The germline CDR1 and CDR2 sequences are SEHNR and FQNEAQ (reference sequence). The DNA of the CDR3 is TGTGCCAGCAGCTCGGGAGCGGGGGCGCGGGCCAAAAACATTCAGTACTTC. Its protein product is CASSSGAGARAKNIQYF.

The chain uses TRBV6-5 and TRBJ1-2; perhaps TRBD1 as D (5 bases). This CDR3 is 12 amino acids long. CDR1 and CDR2 from the germline V gene are MNHEY and SVGAGI. V was clipped by 2 bases and J by 6 bases, with 7 bases between them. The CDR3 DNA follows: TGTGCCAGCAGTTACGGGGGGAATGGCTACACCTTC. Amino acids: CASSYGGNGYTF.

As concerns this clone: This likely stems from a read error, as it lies one base from a far larger clone. Distinct nucleotide sequences in the sample also encode this CDR3. This chain links TRBV6-4 with TRBJ2-3, with TRBD2 matching 9 bases. V trimming: 4 bases; J trimming: 0 bases; junction bases outside the gene matches: 2. Per the germline V gene, CDR1 is MRHNA and CDR2 is SNTAGT. The CDR3 has 15 amino acids. The chain's CDR3 is CASSATSGSTDTQYF. CDR3 bases: TGTGCCAGCAGTGCCACTAGCGGGAGCACAGATACGCAGTATTTT.

This chain uses TRBV28 with TRBJ2-5; TRBD1 aligns across 7 bases. V trimming: 7 bases; J trimming: 5 bases; junction bases outside the gene matches: 10. There are 14 residues in the CDR3. Looked up from germline, CDR1 is MDHEN and CDR2 is SYDVKM. The CDR3 region has the DNA TGTGCCAGCACCGCTACAGGGGCTCGGGAGACCCAGTACTTC. It translates to CASTATGARETQYF.

The chain combines TRBV5-8 with TRBJ1-5; D gene unclear. Trimming shortened V by 4 bases and J by 7 bases, and 6 bases separated the two germline ends. The CDR3 sequence is 11 residues long. Germline V gene data show CDR1 as SGHTS and CDR2 as YDEGEE. CDR3 in amino acids: CASSLGQPQHF. Written as DNA, the CDR3 is TGTGCCAGCAGCCTCGGGCAGCCCCAGCATTTT.

The V call is TRBV28, the J call TRBJ2-3; no firm D call. Germline CDR1 is MDHEN and CDR2 is SYDVKM. The CDR3 has 13 residues. Trimming took 6 bases from V and 2 from J, leaving 9 bases between them. CDR3 residues: CASRQAYTDTQYF. CDR3 nucleotide sequence: TGTGCCAGCAGGCAGGCTTACACAGATACGCAGTATTTT. The full variable domain, with the rest looked up from reference TRBV28 and TRBJ2-3, is DVKVTQSSRYLVKRTGEKVFLECVQDMDHENMFWYRQDPGLGLRLIYFSYDVKMKEKGDIPEGYSVSREKKERFSLILESASTNQTSMYLCASRQAYTDTQYFGPGTRLTVL.

This clone showed up just a few times. The genes are TRBV6-4 and TRBJ2-2; 9 bases agree with TRBD1. There are 15 residues in the CDR3. V gave up 3 bases and J gave up 3 bases; unmatched junction bases: 2. Germline V gene lookup returns CDR1 MRHNA and CDR2 SNTAGT. CDR3 DNA sequence: TGTGCCAGCAGTGAGGGACAGGGAGACACCGGGGAGCTGTTTTTT. Translation: CASSEGQGDTGELFF.

J is TRBJ2-7 and V is TRBV29-1; 8 nucleotides line up with TRBD2. With V trimmed by 3 bases and J by 0 bases, 1 base remained unmatched. Germline assignment: CDR1 SQVTM and CDR2 ANQGSEA. The CDR3 loop spans 13 amino acids. The CDR3 bases are TGCAGCGTTGACAGCGGGAGCTCCTACGAGCAGTACTTC. It yields the protein CSVDSGSSYEQYF.

CDR3 amino acids: CASSLTSGISTETQYF. CDR3 nucleotides: TGTGCCAGCAGCCTGACTAGCGGGATCTCAACCGAGACCCAGTACTTC. This chain joins TRBV5-6 and TRBJ2-5, with 11 bases fitting TRBD2. The CDR3 is 16 residues long. Trimming removed 4 bases from V and 5 bases from J; junction bases left unmatched: 10. Germline CDR1 and CDR2: SGHDT and YYEEEE.

DNA of the CDR3: TGTGCCAGCAGCCATTTAGCTGGGGGGTTTCCAAAAACCTACGAGCAGTACTTC. It encodes CASSHLAGGFPKTYEQYF. V and J are TRBV27 and TRBJ2-7, with D possibly TRBD2 on 6 matching bases. Trimming took 6 bases from V and 2 from J, leaving 26 bases between them. CDR3 length: 18 residues. CDR1 is MNHEY and CDR2 is SMNVEV in the germline V gene (reference sequence).

The CDR3 DNA is TGTGCCAGCAGCATACAGGGGGCGGGTACTGAAGCTTTCTTT. Protein sequence: CASSIQGAGTEAFF. The V call is TRBV11-2, the J call TRBJ1-1; 9 nucleotides align to TRBD1. CDR1 SGHAT and CDR2 FQNNGV come from the germline V gene. The V gene end was trimmed by 5 bases and the J gene end by 5 bases; junction bases not matched to a gene: 6. There are 14 residues in the CDR3.

The chain recombines TRBV5-6 with TRBJ1-2; 7 bases are a match to TRBD1. Germline loops: CDR1 SGHDT, CDR2 YYEEEE. CDR3 length: 16 residues. V shed 0 bases and J 5 bases; nucleotides not matched to a gene: 10. CDR3 in amino acids: CASSLVFGTAWYGYTF. CDR3 DNA: TGTGCCAGCAGCTTGGTTTTCGGGACAGCCTGGTATGGCTACACCTTC.

The chain joins TRBV5-1 to TRBJ2-3, with 13 bases matching TRBD2. Trimming cost V 4 bases and J 5 bases; bases outside gene matches: 13. Per germline, CDR1 SGHRS and CDR2 YFSETQ. The CDR3 length is 18 residues. The CDR3 region is CASSRGVPGLAGEDTQYF. CDR3 nucleotides: TGCGCCAGCAGCCGCGGGGTCCCCGGACTAGCGGGAGAAGATACGCAGTATTTT.

This clone has just a few counts. J is TRBJ2-1 and V is TRBV29-1; 10 nucleotides line up with TRBD2. Unmatched junction bases numbered 9, after V lost 5 bases and J lost 5 bases. CDR3 length equals 15 residues. Germline V gives CDR1 SQVTM, CDR2 ANQGSEA. As DNA, the CDR3 is TGCAGCGTTCGGGGTCTAGCGGGAGTAAACAATGAGCAGTTCTTC. It yields the protein CSVRGLAGVNNEQFF.

The CDR3: CASSLGQGSGYTF. DNA of the CDR3: TGCGCCAGCAGCTTGGGACAGGGATCGGGCTACACCTTC. The rearrangement links TRBV5-1 to TRBJ1-2; TRBD1 matches at 7 bases. Germline V gene sequence: CDR1 SGHRS, CDR2 YFSETQ. Trimming took 0 bases from V and 8 from J; bases not matched to a gene: 4. The CDR3 length is 13 residues.

This clone has ten or more counts. V usage is TRBV6-4 and J usage is TRBJ2-2; 9 nucleotides agree with TRBD2. There are 16 residues in the CDR3. Trimming cost V 3 bases and J 5 bases; bases outside gene matches: 7. Per germline, CDR1 MRHNA and CDR2 SNTAGT. The CDR3 region has the DNA TGTGCCAGCAGTGAATCCGCTAGCGGGATAACCGGGGAGCTGTTTTTT. Protein: CASSESASGITGELFF.

V is TRBV27 and J is TRBJ2-6; 8 bases line up with TRBD1. Unmatched junction bases numbered 9, after V lost 5 bases and J lost 3 bases. This CDR3 contains 17 residues. Per germline, CDR1 MNHEY and CDR2 SMNVEV (reference sequence). CDR3 nucleotides: TGTGCCAGCAGTCGACGGGCAGGGGGCAATGGGGCCAACGTCCTGACTTTC. Protein product: CASSRRAGGNGANVLTF.

The chain joins TRBV18 to TRBJ2-5; 13 nucleotides align to TRBD2. Germline lookup yields CDR1 KGHSH and CDR2 LQKENI. Unmatched junction bases numbered 10, after V lost 2 bases and J lost 4 bases. The CDR3 contains 18 residues. The CDR3 DNA sequence: TGTGCCAGCTCACCAGGTCTACTGAGACTAGCGGGAGGAGAGACCCAGTACTTC. Its translation is CASSPGLLRLAGGETQYF.

This chain connects TRBV7-8 to TRBJ2-3; D is unresolved. The CDR3 has 14 amino acids. Trimming took 5 bases from V and 4 from J, leaving 13 bases between them. Germline V gene data show CDR1 as SGHVS and CDR2 as FQNEAQ. CDR3: CASSHIILPDTQYF. The CDR3 region has the DNA TGTGCCAGCAGCCACATTATACTTCCAGATACGCAGTATTTT.

This chain links TRBV10-2 with TRBJ2-4; no definite D call. CDR3 length: 13 amino acids. Germline V gives CDR1 WSHSY, CDR2 SAAADI. The V gene lost 2 bases and the J gene lost 11 bases, with 13 bases spanning the gap. CDR3: CASSEGRVPFQYF. CDR3 DNA: TGCGCCAGCAGTGAGGGACGGGTCCCTTTTCAGTACTTC.

The chain has TRBV28 and TRBJ2-2; D not certain. CDR1 and CDR2 from the germline V gene are MDHEN and SYDVKM. The V end lost 5 bases, the J end lost 6 bases, and 10 bases lay between the germline ends. The CDR3 extends over 13 amino acids. The CDR3 nucleotides are TGTGCCAGCAGTCCCGTGTGGCCCGGGGAGCTGTTTTTT. It specifies CASSPVWPGELFF.

The chain joins TRBV10-3 to TRBJ2-3; 10 nucleotides align to TRBD2. The CDR3 consists of 15 residues. The trim removed 10 bases at V and 1 base at J, leaving 8 bases unmatched. CDR1 is ENHRY, CDR2 SYGVKD, per germline. CDR3 DNA sequence: TGTGCCACCCTAGACGGGACTAGCGGCACAGATACGCAGTATTTT. It is translated as CATLDGTSGTDTQYF.

This sequence joins TRBV28 and TRBJ1-4, with 8 bases that match TRBD1. CDR3 length: 16 amino acids. V shed 4 bases and J 8 bases; nucleotides not matched to a gene: 12. In germline, CDR1 is MDHEN, CDR2 SYDVKM. The CDR3 sequence is CASSYLDRGAGEKLFF. The CDR3 coding sequence is TGTGCCAGCAGTTACCTTGACAGGGGCGCCGGCGAAAAACTGTTTTTT.

This chain joins TRBV27 and TRBJ2-7, with D hard to call. CDR3 size: 18 residues. CDR1 and CDR2 (germline): MNHEY, SMNVEV (reference sequence). Deletions cut 2 bases from V and 1 base from J, with 21 bases between. The CDR3 region is CASSLSSSARPRSYEQYF. The CDR3 DNA reads TGTGCCAGCAGTTTAAGCTCCAGCGCCCGTCCCAGATCCTACGAGCAGTACTTC.

This clone has just a few counts. The V call is TRBV7-2, the J call TRBJ1-2; possible D gene TRBD1, 5 bases. Germline-derived CDR1 and CDR2 are SGHTA and FQGNSA. The CDR3 is 13 residues long. The V end lost 5 bases, the J end lost 8 bases, and 15 bases lay between the germline ends. CDR3 coding DNA: TGTGCCAGCAGCCCTCTTTGGGGGGAGGGCTACACCTTC. It yields the protein CASSPLWGEGYTF.

This clone has a single count. The rearrangement links TRBV28 to TRBJ2-7; unclear D gene. Trimming removed 10 bases at V and 7 bases at J, with 20 bases between. Germline V CDR1 and CDR2: MDHEN, SYDVKM. The CDR3 totals 13 residues. The CDR3 loop is CATLRGAQIEQYF. The CDR3 nucleotides read TGTGCCACCCTACGAGGCGCCCAGATAGAGCAGTACTTC.

The chain joins TRBV7-9 to TRBJ2-2; TRBD1 matches 8 bases. After removal of 5 bases from V and 0 bases from J, the junction contained 5 bases not matched to a gene. From germline, CDR1 is SEHNR and CDR2 FQNEAQ (reference sequence). The CDR3 runs to 16 residues. CDR3 bases: TGTGCCAGCAGCCGCGGACAGGGTCCGAACACCGGGGAGCTGTTTTTT. Translated: CASSRGQGPNTGELFF.

This clone was recorded a few times. This sequence joins TRBV25-1 and TRBJ2-1; a weak D match, TRBD2 (5 bases). The germline V and J ends were trimmed by 6 bases and 0 bases, with 9 bases remaining between them. CDR1 MGHDK and CDR2 SYGVNS come from the germline V gene. There are 14 residues in the CDR3. The CDR3 sequence: CASSDGGSYNEQFF. Here the CDR3 DNA reads TGTGCCAGCAGCGATGGAGGCTCCTACAATGAGCAGTTCTTC.

The chain couples TRBV30 to TRBJ2-2; D is perhaps TRBD2 (6 bases). The CDR3 length is 14 residues. The germline CDR1 and CDR2 sequences are GTSNPN and SVGIG (reference sequence). V lost 3 bases, J lost 8 bases, and 16 bases lay in between. The CDR3 reads CAWSVSGELGELFF. The CDR3 DNA reads as TGTGCCTGGAGCGTTAGCGGCGAGTTGGGGGAGCTGTTTTTT.

The chain employs TRBV4-1 and TRBJ1-1; D uncertain. CDR3 length: 16 amino acids. V was pared by 7 bases and J by 0 bases, with 18 bases between. CDR1 is MGHRA and CDR2 is YSYEKL in the germline V gene. Written as DNA, the CDR3 is TGCGCCAGCACCACGGAGGAGAGACGGGTGAACACTGAAGCTTTCTTT. Translated, it gives CASTTEERRVNTEAFF.